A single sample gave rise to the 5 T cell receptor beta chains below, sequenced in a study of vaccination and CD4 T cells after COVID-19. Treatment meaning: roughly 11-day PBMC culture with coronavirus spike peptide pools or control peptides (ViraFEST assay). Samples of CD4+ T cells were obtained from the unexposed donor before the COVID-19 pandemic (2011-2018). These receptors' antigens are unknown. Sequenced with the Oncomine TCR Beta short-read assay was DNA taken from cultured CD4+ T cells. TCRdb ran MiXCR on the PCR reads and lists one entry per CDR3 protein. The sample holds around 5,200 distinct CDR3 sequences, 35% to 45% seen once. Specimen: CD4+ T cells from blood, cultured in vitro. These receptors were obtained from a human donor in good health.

CDR3 nucleotide sequence: TGTGCCACCGAGCAGGGCTTTTGGGGCTACACCTTC. It specifies CATEQGFWGYTF. The chain employs TRBV19 and TRBJ1-2; maybe TRBD1 (5 bases). Trimming took off 10 bases at V and 8 bases at J, with 17 bases between the two ends. This CDR3 comprises 12 residues. Germline values: CDR1 LNHDA, CDR2 SQIVND (reference sequence). Full variable domain (missing parts from reference TRBV19 and TRBJ1-2): DGGITQSPKYLFRKEGQNVTLSCEQNLNHDAMYWYRQDPGQGLRLIYYSQIVNDFQKGDIAEGYSVSREKKESFPLTVTSAQKNPTAFYLCATEQGFWGYTFGSGTRLTVV.

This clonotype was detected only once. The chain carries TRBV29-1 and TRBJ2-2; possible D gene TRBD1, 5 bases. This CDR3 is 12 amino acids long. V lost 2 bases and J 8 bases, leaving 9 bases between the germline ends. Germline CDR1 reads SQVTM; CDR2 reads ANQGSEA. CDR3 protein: CSVESGLGELFF. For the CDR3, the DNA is TGCAGCGTTGAATCAGGGTTGGGGGAGCTGTTTTTT.

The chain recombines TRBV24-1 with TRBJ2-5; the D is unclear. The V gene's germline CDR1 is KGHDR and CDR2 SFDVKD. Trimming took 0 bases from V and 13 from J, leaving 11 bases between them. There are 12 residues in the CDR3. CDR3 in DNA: TGTGCCACCAGTGATTTGCGTCCGCTCCCGTACTTC. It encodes CATSDLRPLPYF.

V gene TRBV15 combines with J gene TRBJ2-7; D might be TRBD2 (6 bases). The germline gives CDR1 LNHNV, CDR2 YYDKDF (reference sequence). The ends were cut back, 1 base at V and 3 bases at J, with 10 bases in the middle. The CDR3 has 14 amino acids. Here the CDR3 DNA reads TGTGCCACCAGCAGAGGGGGGGTAAACTACGAGCAGTACTTC. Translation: CATSRGGVNYEQYF. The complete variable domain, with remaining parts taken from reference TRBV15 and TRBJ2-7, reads DAMVIQNPRYQVTQFGKPVTLSCSQTLNHNVMYWYQQKSSQAPKLLFHYYDKDFNNEADTPDNFQSRRPNTSFCFLDIRSPGLGDTAMYLCATSRGGVNYEQYFGPGTRLTVT.

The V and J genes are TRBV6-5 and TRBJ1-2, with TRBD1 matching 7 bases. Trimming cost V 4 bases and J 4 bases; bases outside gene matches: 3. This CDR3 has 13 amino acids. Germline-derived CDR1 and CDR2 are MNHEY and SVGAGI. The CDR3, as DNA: TGTGCCAGCAGTTGGGGACAGCTCTATGGCTACACCTTC. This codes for CASSWGQLYGYTF.